The entry below describes one T cell receptor beta chain. What it binds is unknown. This sample stems from a study of human T cells and chemical hapten exposure. Whole-study context: The sensitizer, 2% DPC, was used on 2 cm by 2 cm of upper inner arm skin. Overall study findings and caveats: Versus controls, expanded TCRs had significantly more large CDR3 similarity clusters.

How the authors handled the data: Sequenced samples showed a median of 95,638 TCRs each, with counts running from around 25,000 to 690,000. TCRdb itself ran the RACE reads through MiXCR, one entry per CDR3 protein. TCRdb, not the authors, supplied the V and J calls. The sample carries approximately 80,000 distinct CDR3 sequences, around 11% recorded once. The CDR3 sequence is 16 residues long. Trimming removed 4 bases from V and 4 bases from J; junction bases left unmatched: 8. Per the germline V gene, CDR1 is SGDLS and CDR2 is YYNGEE. Time point described: patch test 1, 2 weeks after DPC sensitization. The sample's treatment: therapeutic diphenylcyclopropenone sensitization with weekly scalp DPC. Unfractionated whole blood yielded total RNA.

The chain links TRBV9 to TRBJ2-2, with TRBD1 matching 9 bases. This clonotype was sampled from a woman between 50 and 59 years old with alopecia areata. Some clones in this sample may be carry-over from other donors' samples. The source material was whole blood, sampled in connection with sensitization to the hapten diphenylcyclopropenone (DPC). The CDR3 reads CASSSPMGQGTGELFF. CDR3 bases: TGTGCCAGCAGCTCTCCTATGGGACAGGGCACCGGGGAGCTGTTTTTT.